Listed below are T cell receptor beta chains from one sample, sequenced in a study of blood T cell repertoires in COVID-19. TCRdb keeps only in-frame clones here, not all; method: immunoSEQ multiplex PCR. The data hold about 170,000 clones, with 90% to 95% observed a single time. Sequencing input: peripheral blood. The receptors were gathered from a woman aged 45-59 years with acute or convalescent COVID-19. CDR3s include the opening cysteine and the closing phenylalanine or tryptophan. A D gene is named only where the DNA matches it firmly. Only part of the rows carry a size: once, few, many, or a class if the clone is expanded.

abundance: once
v_gene: TRBV18
d_gene: -
j_gene: TRBJ2-1
CDR3nt: TGTGCCAGCTCACCACGTCAAAGGGGGAATGAGCAGTTCTTC
CDR3aa: CASSPRQRGNEQFF

abundance: -
v_gene: TRBV28
d_gene: -
j_gene: TRBJ1-2
CDR3nt: TGTGCCAGCAGGACGCATTTGGAGTACTATGGCTACACCTTC
CDR3aa: CASRTHLEYYGYTF

abundance: few
v_gene: TRBV7-3
d_gene: -
j_gene: TRBJ2-1
CDR3nt: TGTGCCAGCAGCTTAAATTACCAGTCCAAAGAGCAGTTCTTC
CDR3aa: CASSLNYQSKEQFF

abundance: -
v_gene: TRBV6-5
d_gene: TRBD2
j_gene: TRBJ2-7
CDR3nt: TGTGCCAGCAGGCAAAAGCGGGAGGGTCTCGACGAGCAGTACTTC
CDR3aa: CASRQKREGLDEQYF

abundance: -
v_gene: TRBV1
d_gene: -
j_gene: TRBJ2-1
CDR3nt: TGCACCAGCAGCCAACGATGGAATCTAGCGGGCATAACTAGGGGTTCCTACAATGAGCAGTTCTTC
CDR3aa: CTSSQRWNLAGITRGSYNEQFF

abundance: -
v_gene: TRBV27
d_gene: -
j_gene: TRBJ2-1
CDR3nt: TGTGCCAGCAGTCCCGACAGGGCCGGACTAGCTTTCAATAATGAGCAGTTCTTC
CDR3aa: CASSPDRAGLAFNNEQFF

abundance: -
v_gene: TRBV19
d_gene: -
j_gene: TRBJ1-5
CDR3nt: TGTGCCAGTAGTATTGCGGGGCCGCAGCCCCAGCATTTT
CDR3aa: CASSIAGPQPQHF

abundance: -
v_gene: TRBV4-3
d_gene: -
j_gene: TRBJ1-2
CDR3nt: TGCGCCAGCAGCCAGGGATTAGGAGGGGTGGATGGCTACACCTTC
CDR3aa: CASSQGLGGVDGYTF

abundance: -
v_gene: TRBV2
d_gene: -
j_gene: TRBJ1-6
CDR3nt: TGTGCCAGCAGTGAAAACAGGGTCTATAATTCACCCCTCCACTTT
CDR3aa: CASSENRVYNSPLHF

abundance: -
v_gene: TRBV18
d_gene: TRBD1
j_gene: TRBJ1-2
CDR3nt: TGTGCCAGCTCACCACTAGCCGGGACAGGGGGTTTGGACTATGGCTACACCTTC
CDR3aa: CASSPLAGTGGLDYGYTF

abundance: -
v_gene: TRBV6-5
d_gene: -
j_gene: TRBJ1-1
CDR3nt: TGTGCCAGCAGTTACAGGGGAGGGGCGAACACTGAAGCTTTCTTT
CDR3aa: CASSYRGGANTEAFF

abundance: -
v_gene: TRBV27
d_gene: -
j_gene: TRBJ1-5
CDR3nt: TGTGCCAGCAGTCTAATAGGAGGGCCCCAGCATTTT
CDR3aa: CASSLIGGPQHF

abundance: -
v_gene: TRBV27
d_gene: -
j_gene: TRBJ1-5
CDR3nt: TGTGCCAGCAGTTTATCCCCGTTTTTTAATAGCAATCAGCCCCAGCATTTT
CDR3aa: CASSLSPFFNSNQPQHF

abundance: once
v_gene: TRBV5-1
d_gene: TRBD1
j_gene: TRBJ2-7
CDR3nt: TGCGCCAGCAGCCGACAGGGTGCCGGCTACGAGCAGTACTTC
CDR3aa: CASSRQGAGYEQYF

abundance: once
v_gene: TRBV4-1
d_gene: -
j_gene: TRBJ2-7
CDR3nt: TGCGCCAGCAGCCAAGGAGCGGTCTCCTACGAGCAGTACTTC
CDR3aa: CASSQGAVSYEQYF

abundance: -
v_gene: TRBV11-2
d_gene: -
j_gene: TRBJ1-3
CDR3nt: TGTGCCAGCAGCCCAATCAGCTCTGGAAACACCATATATTTT
CDR3aa: CASSPISSGNTIYF

abundance: -
v_gene: TRBV5-4
d_gene: -
j_gene: TRBJ2-2
CDR3nt: TGTGCCAGCAGCTTGCCGACCGGGGAGCTGTTTTTT
CDR3aa: CASSLPTGELFF

abundance: few
v_gene: TRBV5-4
d_gene: -
j_gene: TRBJ1-6
CDR3nt: TGTGCCAGCAGCCCAGCGGACAGACATAATTCACCCCTCCACTTT
CDR3aa: CASSPADRHNSPLHF

abundance: -
v_gene: TRBV24-1
d_gene: TRBD1
j_gene: TRBJ2-2
CDR3nt: TGTGCCACCAGTGACGACAGGGGATTGACCGGGGAGCTGTTTTTT
CDR3aa: CATSDDRGLTGELFF

abundance: -
v_gene: TRBV6-6
d_gene: -
j_gene: TRBJ2-2
CDR3nt: TGTGCCAGCAGTCTATACGTTGGGCTTACGAACACCGGGGAGCTGTTTTTT
CDR3aa: CASSLYVGLTNTGELFF

abundance: few
v_gene: TRBV9
d_gene: -
j_gene: TRBJ1-3
CDR3nt: TGTGCCAGCAGCCTCTCGGGATCCTCGGGAAACACCATATATTTT
CDR3aa: CASSLSGSSGNTIYF

abundance: once
v_gene: TRBV19
d_gene: -
j_gene: TRBJ1-1
CDR3nt: TGTGCCAGTAGTAAGGGGGATGTGGGGAACACTGAAGCTTTCTTT
CDR3aa: CASSKGDVGNTEAFF

abundance: -
v_gene: TRBV4-2
d_gene: -
j_gene: TRBJ1-5
CDR3nt: TGTGCCAGCAGCCAAGATTCGGGGGTGAGCAATCAGCCCCAGCATTTT
CDR3aa: CASSQDSGVSNQPQHF

abundance: -
v_gene: TRBV4-3
d_gene: -
j_gene: TRBJ1-5
CDR3nt: TGCGCCAGCAGCCAAGATGCAGGGGCCAATCAGCCCCAGCATTTT
CDR3aa: CASSQDAGANQPQHF

abundance: -
v_gene: TRBV9
d_gene: -
j_gene: TRBJ1-1
CDR3nt: TGTGCCAGCAGCGTAGATGTGTCGGGAACAACTGAAGCTTTCTTT
CDR3aa: CASSVDVSGTTEAFF

abundance: -
v_gene: TRBV28
d_gene: -
j_gene: TRBJ2-7
CDR3nt: TGTGCCAGCAGTAGACTGGGTGGGTACGAGCAGTACTTC
CDR3aa: CASSRLGGYEQYF

abundance: -
v_gene: TRBV9
d_gene: -
j_gene: TRBJ1-6
CDR3nt: TGTGCCAGCAGCGTAGGTGGGGGAGGGAATTCACCCCTCCACTTT
CDR3aa: CASSVGGGGNSPLHF

abundance: -
v_gene: TRBV10-3
d_gene: -
j_gene: TRBJ2-7
CDR3nt: TGTGCCATCAGTGAATCCGGTCTCTACGAGCAGTACTTC
CDR3aa: CAISESGLYEQYF

abundance: -
v_gene: TRBV29-1
d_gene: TRBD1
j_gene: TRBJ1-2
CDR3nt: TGCAGCGCCCAACTTCTAAGACAGGGATCTAACTATGGCTACACCTTC
CDR3aa: CSAQLLRQGSNYGYTF

abundance: -
v_gene: TRBV12-3/TRBV12-4
d_gene: TRBD1
j_gene: TRBJ1-1
CDR3nt: TGTGCCAGCAGTTTGACAGGGAGCACTGAAGCTTTCTTT
CDR3aa: CASSLTGSTEAFF

abundance: -
v_gene: TRBV2
d_gene: TRBD1
j_gene: TRBJ1-2
CDR3nt: TGTGCCAGCCTACGGACAGGGAACCTTGAAGATGGCTACACCTTC
CDR3aa: CASLRTGNLEDGYTF

abundance: -
v_gene: TRBV12-3/TRBV12-4
d_gene: -
j_gene: TRBJ1-2
CDR3nt: TGTGCCAGCAGACTGACAGAGGCGGGCTACACCTTC
CDR3aa: CASRLTEAGYTF